One and the same sample provided the 5 T cell receptor beta chains below, sequenced in a study of control samples from healthy donors and cancer patients. Profiled with immunoSEQ multiplex PCR; TCRdb holds only in-frame clones, not every one. The sample yields about 120,000 clones, roughly 90% seen once. The sample was PBMCs. The receptors were sampled from a woman between 55 and 75 years old with lung cancer.

The chain is built from TRBV7-9 and TRBJ1-4; D gene unclear. This CDR3 is built from 12 residues. Looked up from germline, CDR1 is SEHNR and CDR2 is FQNEAQ (reference sequence). The V end lost 1 base, the J end lost 8 bases, and 5 bases lay between the germline ends. This chain's CDR3 is CASSLGGEKLFF. The CDR3 DNA sequence: TGTGCCAGCAGCTTAGGAGGGGAAAAACTGTTTTTT.

The chain has TRBV30 and TRBJ1-6; weak D call: TRBD1 (5 bases). The CDR3 runs 15 residues. Trimming took off 4 bases at V and 8 bases at J, with 18 bases between the two ends. The germline gives CDR1 GTSNPN, CDR2 SVGIG (reference sequence). CDR3 amino acids: CAWIRSGRPDSPLHF. The CDR3 DNA follows: TGTGCCTGGATCAGGTCAGGGAGGCCGGATTCACCCCTCCACTTT. The entire variable domain, with the rest obtained from reference TRBV30 and TRBJ1-6, is as follows: SQTIHQWPATLVQPVGSPLSLECTVEGTSNPNLYWYRQAAGRGLQLLFYSVGIGQISSEVPQNLSASRPQDRQFILSSKKLLLSDSGFYLCAWIRSGRPDSPLHFGNGTRLTVT.

The chain has TRBV9 and TRBJ2-2; D may correspond to TRBD1 or TRBD2 (5 bases each). Germline V gene lookup returns CDR1 SGDLS and CDR2 YYNGEE. This CDR3 is 15 amino acids long. The ends were cut back, 3 bases at V and 2 bases at J, with 11 bases in the middle. DNA for the CDR3: TGTGCCAGCAGCGGGGACGGAACTAACACCGGGGAGCTGTTTTTT. Protein: CASSGDGTNTGELFF. Full variable domain (missing parts from reference TRBV9 and TRBJ2-2): DSGVTQTPKHLITATGQRVTLRCSPRSGDLSVYWYQQSLDQGLQFLIQYYNGEERAKGNILERFSAQQFPDLHSELNLSSLELGDSALYFCASSGDGTNTGELFFGEGSRLTVL.

V and J are TRBV24-1 and TRBJ1-2; no clear D gene. V lost 3 bases, J lost 11 bases, and 15 bases lay in between. From germline, CDR1 is KGHDR and CDR2 SFDVKD. There are 13 residues in the CDR3. The CDR3 DNA follows: TGTGCCACCAGTGATGGGTCTACGTTTAGTTACACCTTC. It translates to CATSDGSTFSYTF.

This chain joins TRBV29-1 and TRBJ1-1; no clear D. Germline V lookup: CDR1 SQVTM, CDR2 ANQGSEA. V lost 4 bases to trimming and J lost 4 bases, with 13 bases between them. The CDR3 spans 13 residues. CDR3 sequence reads: CSVGGLEVTEAFF. DNA for the CDR3: TGCAGCGTTGGGGGATTGGAGGTCACTGAAGCTTTCTTT.